This T cell receptor (beta chain) was identified in a study of T-cell memory formation after mild COVID-19. Constant-segment primers and 5'RACE yielded cDNA libraries for TCR alpha and TCR beta, each carrying sample barcodes and UMIs. MiXCR, applied by TCRdb to the 5' RACE reads, yields one record per CDR3 protein. The profile shows hundreds of thousands of distinct CDR3 sequences, around 27% of them singletons. In this sample, this clonotype turned up a few times. The CDR3 has 11 amino acids. Deletions cut 2 bases from V and 10 bases from J, with 6 bases between. Germline lookup yields CDR1 MNHEY and CDR2 SVGEGT.

This TCR was recovered from an adult woman who had mild COVID-19 (a few samples of this study predate the infection). Cell type and time point are not known. This sequence joins TRBV6-2 or TRBV6-3 and TRBJ2-1; unclear D gene. The source material was PBMCs or a T cell subset sorted from them (not recorded which). The CDR3 region has the DNA TGTGCCAGCAGTTACCGGGTCGAGCAGTTCTTC. The encoded protein is CASSYRVEQFF.